This T cell receptor (beta chain) was sequenced in a study of T cell repertoires in cytomegalovirus infection (dated by TCRdb to the late 2010s). About the investigation overall: The HLA type of each donor mattered for the analysis, because public TCR beta signatures pointed to carriage of CMV infection along with the matching HLA type.

CDR1 and CDR2 (SGHTA, FQGNSA) derive from the germline V gene. The CDR3 has 14 amino acids, counting the end cysteine and phenylalanine. The kept DNA is CDR3 alone, 42 bases in frame from the first base. At the junction V is shortened by 10 bases and J by 4 bases; bases outside the gene matches: 11. This clonotype showed up many times. No cognate antigen has been identified for it. No much larger clonotype is one base removed from it; base qualities were not supplied. Sequenced using an Illumina HiSeq 1500. In-frame beta chains were kept once TCRdb had trimmed the public reads at Q25 with fastp and called clones with MiXCR. One record per CDR3 amino acid sequence lists the most common genes and DNA. The sample table contains some 440,000 distinct CDR3 sequences; only one count was recorded for approximately 31% of them. Of the sample, roughly an eighth falls within the top ten clones. Broader findings and caveats from the paper: Carriers of CMV infection plus the relevant HLA type were discriminated by the cumulative frequency of public TCR beta family members in the study cohort and in an independent approximately 340-donor cohort. In the ex vivo response, HLA-C-restricted CMV-specific TCR beta clonotypes were dominant, and in two of eight donors the single most frequent clonotype came from this HLA-C-restricted group.

The receptor's source is a human donor in good health (CMV status not recorded). Some clones in this sample may be carry-over from other donors' samples. Material: PBMCs. Recombination joined TRBV7-2 with TRBJ2-3; 7 nucleotides in the junction match TRBD2. The CDR3 in this case is CATTTSRFPDTQYF. The DNA sequence reads TGTGCCACTACGACTAGCCGGTTCCCAGATACGCAGTATTTT.